This record covers a single T cell receptor (beta chain). These data are taken from a study of cytomegalovirus exposure and HLA in healthy donors. The CDR3 spans 19 residues. Germline loops: CDR1 SGHNT, CDR2 YYREEE (reference sequence). The ends lost 7 bases at V and 4 bases at J; junction bases unmatched: 26. Both 60 Vbeta primers and 13 Jbeta primers went into the PCR. Some clones are missing from TCRdb's copy, which holds only in-frame ones; the method was immunoSEQ multiplex PCR. The table has roughly 180,000 clones, 75% to 85% seen once. Sequenced sample: PBMCs. This TCR was recovered from a woman in her late teens or twenties in good health and CMV-seropositive. The chain uses TRBV5-4 and TRBJ2-7, with 7 bases fitting TRBD2. The CDR3 DNA reads as TGTGCCAGCGCCATGGCCACTGGCGGGGGACTTCCTTGGAGGTACGAGCAGTACTTC. Protein product: CASAMATGGGLPWRYEQYF.